The present entry profiles one T cell receptor beta chain with its context. Antigen specificity is unknown. Findings and caveats of the study: The TCR gene usage of tumor memory CD4+ T cells clustered together with blood and lymph node memory CD4+ cells and with lymph node naive CD4+ cells.

TCRdb reanalysed the 5' RACE reads using MiXCR and keeps one entry per CDR3 protein. Of roughly 10,000 distinct CDR3 sequences listed, approximately 34% are singletons. Cells sorted as Tregs were CD4+, CD25+ and CD127-/low. V lost 4 bases and J lost 2; bases outside the gene matches: 12. This CDR3 has 19 residues. The germline gives CDR1 KGHDR, CDR2 SFDVKD. Sequenced material: Tregs sorted from blood. The chain links TRBV24-1 to TRBJ2-2; 10 bases agree with TRBD1. The clonotype originates from a female donor with breast cancer. The CDR3: CATSDPRLGQGGNTGELFF. The CDR3 bases are TGTGCCACCAGTGACCCCAGACTTGGACAGGGGGGTAACACCGGGGAGCTGTTTTTT.